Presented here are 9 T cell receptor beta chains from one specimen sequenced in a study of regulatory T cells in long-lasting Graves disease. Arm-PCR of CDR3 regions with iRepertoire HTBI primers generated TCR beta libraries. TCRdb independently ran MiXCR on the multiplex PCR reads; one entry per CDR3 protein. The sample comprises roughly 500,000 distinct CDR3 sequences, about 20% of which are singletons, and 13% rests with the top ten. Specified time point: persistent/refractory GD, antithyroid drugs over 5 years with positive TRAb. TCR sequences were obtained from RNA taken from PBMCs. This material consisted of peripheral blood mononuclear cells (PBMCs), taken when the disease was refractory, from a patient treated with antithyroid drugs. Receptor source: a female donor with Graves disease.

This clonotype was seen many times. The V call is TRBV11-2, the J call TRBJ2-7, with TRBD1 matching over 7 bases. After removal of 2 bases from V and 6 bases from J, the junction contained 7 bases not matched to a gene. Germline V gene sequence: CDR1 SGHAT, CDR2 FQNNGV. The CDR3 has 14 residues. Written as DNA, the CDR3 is TGTGCCAGCAGCTTAACGACAGGGCACGGCGAGCAGTACTTC. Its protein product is CASSLTTGHGEQYF.

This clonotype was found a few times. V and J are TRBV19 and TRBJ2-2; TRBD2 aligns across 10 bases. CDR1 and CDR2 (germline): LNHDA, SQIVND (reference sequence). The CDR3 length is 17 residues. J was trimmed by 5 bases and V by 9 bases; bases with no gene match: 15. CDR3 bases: TGTGCCAGCATAACATCAGCGGGAGGGCCGCAAACCGGGGAGCTGTTTTTT. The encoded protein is CASITSAGGPQTGELFF. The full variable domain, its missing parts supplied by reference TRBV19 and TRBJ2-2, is DGGITQSPKYLFRKEGQNVTLSCEQNLNHDAMYWYRQDPGQGLRLIYYSQIVNDFQKGDIAEGYSVSREKKESFPLTVTSAQKNPTAFYLCASITSAGGPQTGELFFGEGSRLTVL.

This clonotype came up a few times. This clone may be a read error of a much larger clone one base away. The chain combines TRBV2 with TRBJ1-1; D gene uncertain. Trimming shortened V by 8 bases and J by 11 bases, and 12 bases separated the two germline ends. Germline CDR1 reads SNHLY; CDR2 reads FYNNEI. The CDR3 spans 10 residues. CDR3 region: CASGPTRAFF. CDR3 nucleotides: TGTGCCAGCGGTCCTACCAGGGCTTTCTTT.

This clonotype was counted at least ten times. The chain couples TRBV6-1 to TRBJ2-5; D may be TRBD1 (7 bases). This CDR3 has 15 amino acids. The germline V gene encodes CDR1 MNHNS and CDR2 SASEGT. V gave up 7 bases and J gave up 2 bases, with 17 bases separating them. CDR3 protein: CASTLQTGTQETQYF. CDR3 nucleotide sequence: TGTGCCAGCACCCTGCAGACAGGGACTCAAGAGACCCAGTACTTC.

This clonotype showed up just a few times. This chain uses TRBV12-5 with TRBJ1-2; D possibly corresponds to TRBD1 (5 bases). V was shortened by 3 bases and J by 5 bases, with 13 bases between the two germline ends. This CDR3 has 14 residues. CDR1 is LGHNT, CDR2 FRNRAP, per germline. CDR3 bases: TGTGCTAGTGGTTTAATCCCCGGGGCTTATGGCTACACCTTC. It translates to CASGLIPGAYGYTF.

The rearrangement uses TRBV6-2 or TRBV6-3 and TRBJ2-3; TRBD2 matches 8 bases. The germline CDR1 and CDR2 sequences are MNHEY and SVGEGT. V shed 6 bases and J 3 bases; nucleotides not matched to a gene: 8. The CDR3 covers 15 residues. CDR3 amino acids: CASRPGGGLTDTQYF. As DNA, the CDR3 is TGTGCCAGCAGGCCGGGCGGGGGGTTAACAGATACGCAGTATTTT.

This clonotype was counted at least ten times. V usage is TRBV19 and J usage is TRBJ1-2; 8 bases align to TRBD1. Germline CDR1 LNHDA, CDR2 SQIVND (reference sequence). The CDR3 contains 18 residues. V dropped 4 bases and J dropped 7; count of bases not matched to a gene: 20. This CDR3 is CASSRYEQGAGRLSGYTF. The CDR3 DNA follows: TGTGCCAGTAGTAGATATGAGCAGGGGGCAGGAAGGTTAAGTGGCTACACCTTC.

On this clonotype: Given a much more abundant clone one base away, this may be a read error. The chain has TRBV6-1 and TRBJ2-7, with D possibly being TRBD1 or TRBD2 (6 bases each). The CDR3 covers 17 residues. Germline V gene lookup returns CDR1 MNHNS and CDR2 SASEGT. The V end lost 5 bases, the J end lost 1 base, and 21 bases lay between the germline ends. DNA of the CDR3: TGTGCCAGCAGTCCAACCGGACGGGGGCTATTATCCTACGAGCAGTACTTC. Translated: CASSPTGRGLLSYEQYF.

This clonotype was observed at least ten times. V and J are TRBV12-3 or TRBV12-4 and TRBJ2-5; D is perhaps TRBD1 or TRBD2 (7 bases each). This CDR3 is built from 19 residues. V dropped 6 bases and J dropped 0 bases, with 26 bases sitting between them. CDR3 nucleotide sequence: TGTGCCAGCAGCGCCAGGGGGGGGGCGAATAATTCGTACCAAGAGACCCAGTACTTC. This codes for CASSARGGANNSYQETQYF.